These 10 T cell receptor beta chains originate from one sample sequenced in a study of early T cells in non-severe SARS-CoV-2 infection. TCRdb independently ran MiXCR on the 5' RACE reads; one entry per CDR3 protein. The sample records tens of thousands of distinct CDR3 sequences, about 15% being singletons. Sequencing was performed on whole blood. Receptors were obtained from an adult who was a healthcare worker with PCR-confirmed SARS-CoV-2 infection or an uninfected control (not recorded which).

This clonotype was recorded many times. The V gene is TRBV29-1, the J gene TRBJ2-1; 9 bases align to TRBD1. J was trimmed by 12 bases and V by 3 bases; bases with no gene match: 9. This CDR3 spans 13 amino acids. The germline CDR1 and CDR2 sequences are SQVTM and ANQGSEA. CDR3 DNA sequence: TGCAGCGTTGAGGGGACAGGGAGGGGAATGCAGTTCTTC. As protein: CSVEGTGRGMQFF.

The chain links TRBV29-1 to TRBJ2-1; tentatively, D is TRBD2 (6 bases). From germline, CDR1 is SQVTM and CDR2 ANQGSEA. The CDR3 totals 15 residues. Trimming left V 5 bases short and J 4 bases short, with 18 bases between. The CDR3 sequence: CSVCSGTPLYNEQFF. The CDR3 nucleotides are TGCAGCGTTTGCTCCGGGACTCCTCTTTACAATGAGCAGTTCTTC.

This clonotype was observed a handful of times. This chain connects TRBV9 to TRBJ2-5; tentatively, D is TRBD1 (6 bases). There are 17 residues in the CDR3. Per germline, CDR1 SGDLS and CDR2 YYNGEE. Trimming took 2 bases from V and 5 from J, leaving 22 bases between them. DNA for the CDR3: TGTGCCAGCAGCGTTGGATCAGACCCCCTCGGACAGGAGACCCAGTACTTC. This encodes CASSVGSDPLGQETQYF.

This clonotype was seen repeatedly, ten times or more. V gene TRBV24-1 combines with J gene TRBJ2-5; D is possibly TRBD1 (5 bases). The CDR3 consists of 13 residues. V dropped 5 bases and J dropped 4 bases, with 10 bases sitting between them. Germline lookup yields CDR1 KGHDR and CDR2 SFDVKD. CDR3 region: CATSGQLIETQYF. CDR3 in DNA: TGTGCCACCAGTGGACAGTTGATAGAGACCCAGTACTTC.

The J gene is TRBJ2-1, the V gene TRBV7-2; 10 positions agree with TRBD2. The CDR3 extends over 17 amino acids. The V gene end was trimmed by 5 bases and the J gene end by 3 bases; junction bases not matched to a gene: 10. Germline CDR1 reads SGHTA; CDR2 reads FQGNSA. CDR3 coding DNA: TGTGCCAGCAGCCAAGCCTCTCAGCGGGAGGGCTACAATGAGCAGTTCTTC. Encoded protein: CASSQASQREGYNEQFF.

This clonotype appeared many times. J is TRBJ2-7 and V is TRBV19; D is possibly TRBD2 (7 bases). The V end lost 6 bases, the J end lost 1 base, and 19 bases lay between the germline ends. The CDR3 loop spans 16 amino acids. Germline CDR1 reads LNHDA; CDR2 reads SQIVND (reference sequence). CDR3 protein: CASSPRGGGASYEQYF. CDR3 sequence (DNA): TGTGCCAGTAGCCCGCGGGGAGGGGGAGCGTCCTACGAGCAGTACTTC.

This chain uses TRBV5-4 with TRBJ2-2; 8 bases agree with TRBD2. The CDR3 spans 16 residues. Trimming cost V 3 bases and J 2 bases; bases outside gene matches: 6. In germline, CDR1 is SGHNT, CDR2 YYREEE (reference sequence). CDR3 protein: CASSSGLAGNTGELFF. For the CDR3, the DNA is TGTGCCAGCAGCTCCGGGCTAGCGGGTAACACCGGGGAGCTGTTTTTT.

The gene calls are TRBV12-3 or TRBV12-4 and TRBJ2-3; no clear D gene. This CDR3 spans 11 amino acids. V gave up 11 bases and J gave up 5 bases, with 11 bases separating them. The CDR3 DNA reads TGTGCCGACCGGCTGGGAGATACGCAGTATTTT. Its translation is CADRLGDTQYF.

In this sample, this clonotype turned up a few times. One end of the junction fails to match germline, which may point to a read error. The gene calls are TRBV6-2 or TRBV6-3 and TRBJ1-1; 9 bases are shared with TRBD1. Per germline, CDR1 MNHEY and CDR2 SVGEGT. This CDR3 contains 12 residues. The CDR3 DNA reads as TGTGCCAGCAGCAATACAGGGGGCGAAGTTTTCTTT. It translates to CASSNTGGEVFF.

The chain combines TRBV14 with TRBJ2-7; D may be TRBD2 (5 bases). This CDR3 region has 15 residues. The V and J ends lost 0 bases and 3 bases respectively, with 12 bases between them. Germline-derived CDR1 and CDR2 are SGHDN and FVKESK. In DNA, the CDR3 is TGTGCCAGCAGCCAAGACCGGGGAGCGATCTACGAGCAGTACTTC. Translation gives CASSQDRGAIYEQYF.